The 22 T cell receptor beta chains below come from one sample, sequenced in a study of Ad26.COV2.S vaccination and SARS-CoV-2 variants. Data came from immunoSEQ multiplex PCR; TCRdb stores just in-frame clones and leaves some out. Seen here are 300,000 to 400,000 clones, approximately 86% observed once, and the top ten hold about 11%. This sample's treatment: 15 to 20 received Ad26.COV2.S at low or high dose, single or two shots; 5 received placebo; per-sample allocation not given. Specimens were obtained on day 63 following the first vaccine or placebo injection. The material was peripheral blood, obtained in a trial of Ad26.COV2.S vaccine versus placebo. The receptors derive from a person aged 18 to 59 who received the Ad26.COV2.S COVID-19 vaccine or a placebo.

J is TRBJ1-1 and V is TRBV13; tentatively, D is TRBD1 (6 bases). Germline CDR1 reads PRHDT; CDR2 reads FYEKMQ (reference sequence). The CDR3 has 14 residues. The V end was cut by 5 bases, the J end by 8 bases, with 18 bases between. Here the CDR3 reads CASSGVGQPTEAFF. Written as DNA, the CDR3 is TGTGCCAGCAGCGGAGTCGGACAGCCAACAGAAGCTTTCTTT.

This CDR3 reads CASSLERGASTDTQYF. CDR3 nucleotide sequence: TGTGCCAGCAGCTTGGAGCGGGGTGCTAGCACAGATACGCAGTATTTT. The V gene is TRBV5-5, the J gene TRBJ2-3, with 7 bases matching TRBD2. V gave up 0 bases and J gave up 0 bases; unmatched junction bases: 4. Germline-derived CDR1 and CDR2 are SGHKS and YYEKEE (reference sequence). The CDR3 totals 16 residues.

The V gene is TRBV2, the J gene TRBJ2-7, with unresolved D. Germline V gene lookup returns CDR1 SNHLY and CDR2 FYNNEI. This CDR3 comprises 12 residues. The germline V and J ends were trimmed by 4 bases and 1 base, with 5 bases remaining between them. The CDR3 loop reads CASSAQSYEQYF. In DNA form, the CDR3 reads TGTGCCAGCAGTGCCCAGTCCTACGAGCAGTACTTC.

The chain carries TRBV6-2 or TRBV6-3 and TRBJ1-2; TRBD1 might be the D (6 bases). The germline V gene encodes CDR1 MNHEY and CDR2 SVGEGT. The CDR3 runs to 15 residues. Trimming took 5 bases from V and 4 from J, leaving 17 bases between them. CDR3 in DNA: TGTGCCAGCAGTCAAACCTATCGGGACACCTATGGCTACACCTTC. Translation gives CASSQTYRDTYGYTF.

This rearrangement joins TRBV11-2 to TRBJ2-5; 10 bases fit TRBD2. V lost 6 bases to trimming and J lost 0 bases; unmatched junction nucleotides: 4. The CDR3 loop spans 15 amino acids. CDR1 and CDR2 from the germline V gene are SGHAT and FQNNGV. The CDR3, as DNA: TGTGCCAGCAGTCGACTAGCGGGCCACCAAGAGACCCAGTACTTC. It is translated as CASSRLAGHQETQYF.

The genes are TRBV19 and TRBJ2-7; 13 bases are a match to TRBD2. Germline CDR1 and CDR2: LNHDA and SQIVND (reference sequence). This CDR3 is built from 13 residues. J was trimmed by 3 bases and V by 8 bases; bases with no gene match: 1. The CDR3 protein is CASGTSGNYEQYF. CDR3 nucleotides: TGTGCCAGTGGGACTAGCGGGAACTACGAGCAGTACTTC.

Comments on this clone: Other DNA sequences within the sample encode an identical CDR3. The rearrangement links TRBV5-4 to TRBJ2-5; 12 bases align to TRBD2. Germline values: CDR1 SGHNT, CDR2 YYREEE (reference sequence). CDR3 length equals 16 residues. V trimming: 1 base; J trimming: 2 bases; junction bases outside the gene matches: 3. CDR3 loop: CASSLRLAGDQETQYF. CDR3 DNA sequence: TGTGCCAGCAGCTTGCGACTAGCGGGGGATCAAGAGACCCAGTACTTC.

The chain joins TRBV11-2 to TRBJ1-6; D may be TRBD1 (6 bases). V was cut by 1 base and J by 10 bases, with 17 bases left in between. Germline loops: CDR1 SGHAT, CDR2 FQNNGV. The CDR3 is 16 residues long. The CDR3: CASSLAIGGRVSPLHF. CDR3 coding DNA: TGTGCCAGCAGCTTAGCTATTGGGGGCAGGGTCTCACCCCTCCACTTT.

The CDR3 nucleotides read TGTGCCAGCAGCCCGGGGGGCGGAGGGGTCGGGGCCAACGTCCTGACTTTC. This encodes CASSPGGGGVGANVLTF. The gene calls are TRBV28 and TRBJ2-6; maybe TRBD2 (7 bases). V gave up 6 bases and J gave up 4 bases, with 19 bases separating them. Germline assignment: CDR1 MDHEN and CDR2 SYDVKM. The CDR3 totals 17 residues.

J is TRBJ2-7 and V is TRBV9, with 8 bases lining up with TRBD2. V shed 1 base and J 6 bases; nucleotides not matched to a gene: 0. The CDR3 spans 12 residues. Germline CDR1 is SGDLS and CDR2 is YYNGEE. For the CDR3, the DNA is TGTGCCAGCAGCGTAAGCGGGAGCGAGCAGTACTTC. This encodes CASSVSGSEQYF.

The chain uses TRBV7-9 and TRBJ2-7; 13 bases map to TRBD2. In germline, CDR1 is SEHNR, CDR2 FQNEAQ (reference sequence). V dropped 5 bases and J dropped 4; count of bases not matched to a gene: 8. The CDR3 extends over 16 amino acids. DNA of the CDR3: TGTGCCAGCAGCCCCGGACTAGCGGGAGTCGGGTACGAGCAGTACTTC. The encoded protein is CASSPGLAGVGYEQYF.

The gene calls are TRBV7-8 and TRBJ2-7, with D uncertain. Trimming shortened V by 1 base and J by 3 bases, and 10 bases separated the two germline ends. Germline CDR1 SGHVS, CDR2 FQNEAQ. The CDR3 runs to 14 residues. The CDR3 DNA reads TGTGCCAGCAGCTTAGAATTCAGGAACTACGAGCAGTACTTC. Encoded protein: CASSLEFRNYEQYF.

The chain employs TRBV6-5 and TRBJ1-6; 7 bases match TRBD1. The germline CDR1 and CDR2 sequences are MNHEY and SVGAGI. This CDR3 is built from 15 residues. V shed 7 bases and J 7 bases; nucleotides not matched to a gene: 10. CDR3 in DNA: TGTGCCAGCAAGTTGGGGACAGCCTCAAATTCACCCCTCCACTTT. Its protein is CASKLGTASNSPLHF.

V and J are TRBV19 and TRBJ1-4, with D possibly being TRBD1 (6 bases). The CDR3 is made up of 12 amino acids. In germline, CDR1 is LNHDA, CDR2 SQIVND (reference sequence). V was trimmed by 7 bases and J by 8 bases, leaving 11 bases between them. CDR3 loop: CASKQGPEKLFF. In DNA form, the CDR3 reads TGTGCCAGTAAACAGGGCCCCGAAAAACTGTTTTTT.

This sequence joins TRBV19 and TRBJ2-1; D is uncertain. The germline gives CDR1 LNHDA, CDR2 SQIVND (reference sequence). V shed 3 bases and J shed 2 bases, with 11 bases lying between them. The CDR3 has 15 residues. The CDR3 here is CASSIFTGAYNEQFF. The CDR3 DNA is TGTGCCAGTAGTATTTTTACGGGTGCCTACAATGAGCAGTTCTTC.

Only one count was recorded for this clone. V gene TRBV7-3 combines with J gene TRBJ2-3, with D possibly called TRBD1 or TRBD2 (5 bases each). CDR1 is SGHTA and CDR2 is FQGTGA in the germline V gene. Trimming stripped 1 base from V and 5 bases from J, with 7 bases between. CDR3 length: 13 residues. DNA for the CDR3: TGTGCCAGCAGCTTAATGGGGGAAGATACGCAGTATTTT. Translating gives CASSLMGEDTQYF.

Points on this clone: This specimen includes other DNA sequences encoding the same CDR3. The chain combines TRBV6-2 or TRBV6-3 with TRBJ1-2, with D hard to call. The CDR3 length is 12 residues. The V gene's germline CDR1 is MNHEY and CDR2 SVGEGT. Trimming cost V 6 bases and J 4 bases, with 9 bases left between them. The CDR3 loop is CASSRQVYGYTF. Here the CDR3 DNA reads TGTGCCAGCAGCAGGCAGGTCTATGGCTACACCTTC.

CDR3 nucleotide sequence: TGTGCCAGCAGTCCAGGGACTAGCGGGGGTATGGAGCAGTTCTTC. Translating it yields CASSPGTSGGMEQFF. The chain recombines TRBV6-2 or TRBV6-3 with TRBJ2-1; 14 nucleotides align to TRBD2. Per the germline V gene, CDR1 is MNHEY and CDR2 is SVGEGT. V dropped 5 bases and J dropped 10; count of bases not matched to a gene: 7. CDR3 length: 15 residues.

CDR3 region: CASSQSGGQRWTDTQYF. DNA of the CDR3: TGCGCCAGCAGCCAATCGGGGGGGCAGCGGTGGACAGATACGCAGTATTTT. V gene TRBV4-1 combines with J gene TRBJ2-3, with TRBD2 matching 8 bases. CDR1 is MGHRA, CDR2 YSYEKL, per germline. Losses at the gene ends were 2 bases for V and 3 bases for J; bases not matched to a gene: 10. This CDR3 comprises 17 residues.

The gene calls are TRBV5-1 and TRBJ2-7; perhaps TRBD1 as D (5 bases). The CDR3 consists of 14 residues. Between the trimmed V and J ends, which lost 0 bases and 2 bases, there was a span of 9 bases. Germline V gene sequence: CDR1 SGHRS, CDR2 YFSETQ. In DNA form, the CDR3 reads TGCGCCAGCAGCTTGGACAGGTATACCTACGAGCAGTACTTC. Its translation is CASSLDRYTYEQYF.

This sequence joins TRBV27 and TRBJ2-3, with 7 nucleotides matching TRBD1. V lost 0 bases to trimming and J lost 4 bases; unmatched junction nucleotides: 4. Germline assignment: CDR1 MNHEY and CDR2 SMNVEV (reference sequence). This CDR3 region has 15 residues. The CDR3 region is CASSLSDRTADTQYF. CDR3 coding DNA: TGTGCCAGCAGTTTATCGGACAGGACCGCAGATACGCAGTATTTT.

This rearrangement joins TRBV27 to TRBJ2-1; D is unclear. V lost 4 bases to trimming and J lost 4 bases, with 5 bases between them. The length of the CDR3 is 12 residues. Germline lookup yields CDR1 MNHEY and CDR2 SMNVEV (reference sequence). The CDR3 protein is CASSSLYNEQFF. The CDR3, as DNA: TGTGCCAGCAGTTCGTTATACAATGAGCAGTTCTTC.